This entry is about one T cell receptor beta chain. The source of the sample is a study of blood T cell repertoires in COVID-19. The CDR3 runs to 14 residues. The J segment lost 5 bases and the V segment lost 6 bases, leaving 8 bases of the junction unmatched. Germline V lookup: CDR1 SGHVS, CDR2 FNYEAQ. Under the authors' procedure: Amplified reference gene primers provided the basis for estimating nucleated cell counts. Clones were read by immunoSEQ multiplex PCR, and TCRdb kept only the in-frame ones, dropping some. V and J calls and clone size are as listed in that table; D and trimming were resolved from the DNA. The data show about 130,000 clones, roughly 83% seen once. Participants were aged about 18 to 90 years, lived in 20 to 30 US areas, and enrolled virtually. Grouping used clinical history reported by participants in a survey and questionnaire.

Source material: PBMCs or T cells enriched from blood (not recorded which). The J gene is TRBJ2-5, the V gene TRBV7-6, with TRBD1 identical over 8 bases. The TCR was taken from a man in his forties or fifties who had recovered from COVID-19. The CDR3 is CASSRSGGAETQYF. The CDR3 bases are TGTGCCAGCAGTAGATCAGGGGGCGCGGAGACCCAGTACTTC.